A selection of T cell receptor beta chains follows, all from one sample in a study of blood T cell repertoires in COVID-19. Generated by immunoSEQ multiplex PCR, the TCRdb table keeps only in-frame clones and is missing some. Counted here are 110,000 or so clones, around 82% occurring once; the ten biggest clones make up roughly 7%. Sequenced sample: peripheral blood. Every receptor here comes from a woman aged 50 to 60 with acute or convalescent COVID-19. The CDR3 runs from the conserved cysteine through the conserved F or W. Each record gives: D gene, J gene, clone size, V gene, CDR3 DNA, CDR3 protein. D genes are given only for firm matches. The size field is filled for only some rows; it gives once, few, many or a size class.

- TRBJ1-1 - TRBV19 TGTGCCAGTAGTAAGGTAGGCTCTGAGGGGGAGAACACTGAAGCTTTCTTT CASSKVGSEGENTEAFF
- TRBJ1-4 - TRBV5-6 TGTGCCAGCAGCATTGGGGGGGTGACTGGAAAACTGTTTTTT CASSIGGVTGKLFF
TRBD2 TRBJ2-4 - TRBV11-2 TGTGCCAGCAGCTTATTCTCTAGCGGCAAAAACATTCAGTACTTC CASSLFSSGKNIQYF
- TRBJ1-4 - TRBV19 TGTGCCAGTAGTATTCGGCAGGGGAATGAAAAACTGTTTTTT CASSIRQGNEKLFF
TRBD1 TRBJ1-2 - TRBV10-3 TGTGCCATCAGCCGAGACAGGGCCTCCTCCACTGGCTACACCTTC CAISRDRASSTGYTF
- TRBJ1-4 - TRBV5-5 TGTGCCAGCAGCTTGCAAGGAGGGCATGAAAAACTGTTTTTT CASSLQGGHEKLFF
TRBD2 TRBJ2-4 once TRBV25-1 TGTGCCAGCAGTGAAGGGGGGGTTACCAAAAACATTCAGTACTTC CASSEGGVTKNIQYF
TRBD1 TRBJ2-3 few TRBV6-5 TGTGCCAGCAGTTACTCGGGACAGTTCACAGATACGCAGTATTTT CASSYSGQFTDTQYF
- TRBJ2-6 - TRBV3-1/TRBV3-2 TGTGCCAGCAGCCAAGATAGCTCTGGGGCCAACGTCCTGACTTTC CASSQDSSGANVLTF
- TRBJ1-6 - TRBV12-3/TRBV12-4 TGTGCCAGCAGTTTTTTTACAGATTCACCCCTCCACTTT CASSFFTDSPLHF
- TRBJ1-1 - TRBV27 TGTGCCAGCAGCTTGAGTAGACAGGCGGCTGAAGCTTTCTTT CASSLSRQAAEAFF
- TRBJ1-1 once TRBV5-4 TGTGCCAGCAGCTGGGGAGGGGTGAACACTGAAGCTTTCTTT CASSWGGVNTEAFF
TRBD2 TRBJ2-1 - TRBV10-1 TGCGCCAGCAGTGAGTCGAGTAGCGGGGATTCTAACAATGAGCAGTTCTTC CASSESSSGDSNNEQFF
- TRBJ1-5 few TRBV21-1 TGTGCCAGCAGCATGGGCCCCCGGGACAGGGATTACCAAAATCAGCCCCAGCATTTT CASSMGPRDRDYQNQPQHF
TRBD1 TRBJ1-2 - TRBV4-1 TGCGCCAGCAGCCAGAAGGGACAGCTCGATTATGGCTACACCTTC CASSQKGQLDYGYTF
- TRBJ1-5 - TRBV5-6 TGTGCCAGCAGCTTGGGAGTTCTTACGGATCAGCCCCAGCATTTT CASSLGVLTDQPQHF
- TRBJ1-1 - TRBV30 TGTGCCTGGACGTCCGGGGAGGGCGCCGACACTGAAGCTTTCTTT CAWTSGEGADTEAFF
TRBD1 TRBJ1-2 - TRBV7-9 TGTGCCAGCAGCCCCGGACAGGGAGGCTACACCTTC CASSPGQGGYTF
- TRBJ2-7 - TRBV28 TGTGCCAGCAGTCCGGACAGTAGGACCTACGAGCAGTACTTC CASSPDSRTYEQYF
TRBD1 TRBJ1-1 - TRBV2 TGTGCCAGCAGCCACACCCGGGACAGGGGGGAGCTAGGAGCTTTCTTT CASSHTRDRGELGAFF
- TRBJ2-7 - TRBV2 TGTGCCAGCAGCCTTAACGGACAGTGGGACGAGCAGCAGTACTTC CASSLNGQWDEQQYF
- TRBJ1-4 - TRBV19 TGTGCCAGTAAGGCCTTACAGGGCGGCAATGAAAAACTGTTTTTT CASKALQGGNEKLFF
- TRBJ1-1 - TRBV10-3 TGTGCCATCAGTGATGGCGGTACGGCTTTCTTT CAISDGGTAFF
- TRBJ1-2 - TRBV6-6 TGTGCCAGCAGTTCCCTCGCACAGGGTTCTGACTATGGCTACACCTTC CASSSLAQGSDYGYTF
- TRBJ1-5 - TRBV5-6 TGTGCCCGCCGCGGGGGGGGTCAGAGGGGCAGTCAGCCCCAGCATTTT CARRGGGQRGSQPQHF
TRBD1 TRBJ1-1 - TRBV5-1 TGCGCCAGCAGCTTGGAAACGCGAAGACAGGGGGAAGCTTTCTTT CASSLETRRQGEAFF
- TRBJ2-1 - TRBV9 TGTGCCAGCAGCGTAGCGGCAGGGTCCCTCGAGCAGTTCTTC CASSVAAGSLEQFF
TRBD1 TRBJ1-5 few TRBV12-5 TGTGCTAGTGGTTTCGGGACAGGAGGTGTGCTTGTGGGCAATCAGCCCCAGCATTTT CASGFGTGGVLVGNQPQHF
TRBD1 TRBJ2-2 - TRBV5-1 TGCGCCAGCAGCACCGACAGGGGGGCCACCGGGGAGCTGTTTTTT CASSTDRGATGELFF
- TRBJ1-2 - TRBV7-9 TGTGCCAGCAGCTCCCTCGACACTCTGGGCGGCTACACCTTC CASSSLDTLGGYTF
TRBD1 TRBJ2-7 few TRBV10-1 TGCGCCAGCAGTGAGGGGGGGACAGGGTCCTACGAGCAGTACTTC CASSEGGTGSYEQYF
TRBD2 TRBJ2-5 - TRBV5-1 TGCGCCAGCGGGCCGGGACTAGGGGGAGAGACCCAGTACTTC CASGPGLGGETQYF
TRBD1 TRBJ2-2 - TRBV18 TGTGCCAGCTCACCACGACAGGGGGCCGCCACCGGGGAGCTGTTTTTT CASSPRQGAATGELFF
TRBD1 TRBJ1-1 - TRBV28 TGTGCCAGCAGTCCATCACAGGGGGCGCGCACTGAAGCTTTCTTT CASSPSQGARTEAFF
- TRBJ1-1 - TRBV12-3/TRBV12-4 TGTGCCAGCACCCCTTCGGGGGTGGGCGTAGCTTTCTTT CASTPSGVGVAFF
TRBD1 TRBJ1-5 - TRBV6-5 TGTGCCAGCAGTCATGACAGGGTAAGCAATCAGCCCCAGCATTTT CASSHDRVSNQPQHF
- TRBJ1-5 - TRBV19 TGTGCCAGTAGTATGGTTGAGCAGCCCCAGCATTTT CASSMVEQPQHF
TRBD1 TRBJ1-4 few TRBV18 TGTGCCAGCTCACCACTCGGCCCGGGACAGATAGGAGAACTGTTTTTT CASSPLGPGQIGELFF
TRBD1 TRBJ1-2 once TRBV4-2 TGTGCCAGCAGCCAAGAGCTGACAGGGTTACAGTATGGCTACACCTTC CASSQELTGLQYGYTF
TRBD2 TRBJ2-1 - TRBV2 TGTGCCAGCAGTTATCTTAGCGGGGGGGACAATGAGCAGTTCTTC CASSYLSGGDNEQFF
TRBD1 TRBJ1-6 - TRBV9 TGTGCCAGCAGCCCCCAGGGGGAGGATTCACCCCTCCACTTT CASSPQGEDSPLHF
- TRBJ1-5 - TRBV5-1 TGCGCCAGCAGCCCGGGGGACGGTGGGATTCAGCCCCAGCATTTT CASSPGDGGIQPQHF
TRBD1 TRBJ1-2 - TRBV5-4 TGTGCCAGCAGCCCTGGACAGGGGGTTACCTATGGCTACACCTTC CASSPGQGVTYGYTF
- TRBJ2-1 - TRBV9 TGTGCCAGCAGCGTGGGGACAGCGGGTAACAATGAGCAGTTCTTC CASSVGTAGNNEQFF
- TRBJ1-2 few TRBV28 TGTGCCAGCAGCCTAAGCCCCATCAACTATGGCTACACCTTC CASSLSPINYGYTF